The clone carrying this T cell receptor beta chain was detected many times. V lost 5 bases and J lost 3, with 4 bases in between. CDR1 SEHNR and CDR2 FQNEAQ come from the germline V gene (reference sequence). The CDR3 totals 12 residues. With iRepertoire HTBI primers and Arm-PCR of CDR3 regions, TCR beta libraries were built. TCRdb analysed the multiplex PCR reads with MiXCR anew, one entry per CDR3 protein. The sample shows about 470,000 distinct CDR3 sequences, 20% to 25% of them seen only once. The sample originates from a study of regulatory T cells in long-lasting Graves disease. As for time point: persistent/refractory GD, antithyroid drugs over 5 years with positive TRAb. There was RNA extracted from PBMCs, and the TCR library was made from it.

The sample in question was peripheral blood mononuclear cells (PBMCs), obtained when the disease was refractory, from a patient treated with antithyroid drugs. The chain couples TRBV7-9 to TRBJ1-4, with no clear D. The receptor's source is a female donor with Graves disease. In DNA form, the CDR3 reads TGTGCCAGCAGCCCAGCTAATGAAAAACTGTTTTTT. Its translation is CASSPANEKLFF.